This entry lists 29 T cell receptor beta chains sequenced from one sample in a study of blood T cell repertoires in COVID-19. Repertoires were generated with immunoSEQ multiplex PCR, while TCRdb's copy carries only in-frame clones and drops some. The sample gives 150,000 to 200,000 clones, about 87% of which show up once; around 1.4% is in the top ten. The sample was peripheral blood. Receptor source: a woman aged 45 to 65 with acute or convalescent COVID-19.

The chain uses TRBV9 and TRBJ1-2; 11 positions match TRBD1. The CDR3 contains 15 residues. J gave up 4 bases and V 6 bases, and 8 bases lay outside the gene matches. Per the germline V gene, CDR1 is SGDLS and CDR2 is YYNGEE. In DNA, the CDR3 is TGTGCCAGCACCCCCTTGGGGACAGGGGGCTATGGCTACACCTTC. Translating it yields CASTPLGTGGYGYTF.

This chain uses TRBV3-1 (or the pseudogene TRBV3-2) with TRBJ2-7; TRBD1 matches 7 bases. V shed 4 bases, J shed 2 bases, and the junction held 5 bases outside the gene matches. In germline, CDR1 is LGHDT, CDR2 YNNKEL (reference sequence). The CDR3 loop spans 14 amino acids. The CDR3 spells CASSLIDRAYEQYF. CDR3 DNA: TGTGCCAGCAGCCTCATCGACAGGGCCTACGAGCAGTACTTC.

The chain carries TRBV6-2 or TRBV6-3 and TRBJ1-2; D might be TRBD1 (5 bases). The CDR3 totals 12 residues. V shed 5 bases and J shed 5 bases, with 9 bases lying between them. Looked up from germline, CDR1 is MNHEY and CDR2 is SVGEGT. CDR3 coding DNA: TGTGCCAGCAGTGACAGACAGTATGGCTACACCTTC. Residues: CASSDRQYGYTF.

This clone was seen once. V is TRBV18 and J is TRBJ1-1, with D tentatively TRBD1 (5 bases). Germline CDR1 reads KGHSH; CDR2 reads LQKENI. Trimming stripped 3 bases from V and 2 bases from J, with 13 bases between. The CDR3 is 15 residues long. CDR3 DNA sequence: TGTGCCAGCTCACCGGTTCCAGGGTCAAACACTGAAGCTTTCTTT. Translated, it gives CASSPVPGSNTEAFF. Full variable domain (outside the CDR3, taken from reference TRBV18 and TRBJ1-1): NAGVMQNPRHLVRRRGQEARLRCSPMKGHSHVYWYRQLPEEGLKFMVYLQKENIIDESGMPKERFSAEFPKEGPSILRIQQVVRGDSAAYFCASSPVPGSNTEAFFGQGTRLTVV.

The chain couples TRBV15 to TRBJ1-1, with D tentatively TRBD1 (5 bases). This CDR3 is 15 amino acids long. Per the germline V gene, CDR1 is LNHNV and CDR2 is YYDKDF (reference sequence). With 1 base removed from V and 0 bases from J, the gap between germline ends came to 9 bases. The CDR3 loop reads CATSRGGGMNTEAFF. The CDR3 nucleotides read TGTGCCACCAGCAGAGGGGGGGGAATGAACACTGAAGCTTTCTTT.

The chain links TRBV7-9 to TRBJ2-1; perhaps TRBD2 as D (6 bases). The CDR3 is made up of 15 amino acids. V lost 8 bases and J lost 1, with 15 bases in between. CDR1 SEHNR and CDR2 FQNEAQ come from the germline V gene (reference sequence). CDR3 nucleotide sequence: TGTGCCAGCTACATCGGGGGTTGGTCCTACAATGAGCAGTTCTTC. Its protein is CASYIGGWSYNEQFF.

The chain recombines TRBV5-1 with TRBJ2-5; TRBD1 might be the D (6 bases). The V end lost 0 bases, the J end lost 5 bases, and 17 bases lay between the germline ends. Looked up from germline, CDR1 is SGHRS and CDR2 is YFSETQ. This CDR3 contains 16 residues. DNA for the CDR3: TGCGCCAGCAGCTTGGTTCTCAGGGGCCGCACGGAGACCCAGTACTTC. Its protein is CASSLVLRGRTETQYF.

CDR3 nucleotides: TGCGCCAGCAGCTTGGCGTTAGCGGCGACCGGGGAGCTGTTTTTT. It is translated as CASSLALAATGELFF. V usage is TRBV5-1 and J usage is TRBJ2-2; D might be TRBD2 (6 bases). Germline loops: CDR1 SGHRS, CDR2 YFSETQ. The CDR3 loop spans 15 amino acids. Trimming removed 0 bases from V and 5 bases from J, with 11 bases in between. The entire variable domain, with the rest obtained from reference TRBV5-1 and TRBJ2-2, is as follows: KAGVTQTPRYLIKTRGQQVTLSCSPISGHRSVSWYQQTPGQGLQFLFEYFSETQRNKGNFPGRFSGRQFSNSRSEMNVSTLELGDSALYLCASSLALAATGELFFGEGSRLTVL.

This chain connects TRBV18 to TRBJ2-7, with 9 bases lining up with TRBD1. The length of the CDR3 is 17 residues. Trimming took 3 bases from V and 0 from J; bases not matched to a gene: 9. Looked up from germline, CDR1 is KGHSH and CDR2 is LQKENI. Here the CDR3 reads CASSPLSGTGTSYEQYF. CDR3 DNA sequence: TGTGCCAGCTCACCTCTTTCCGGGACAGGGACCTCCTACGAGCAGTACTTC.

The V and J genes are TRBV18 and TRBJ2-7, with D uncertain. The CDR3 consists of 12 residues. With 6 bases removed from V and 5 bases from J, the gap between germline ends came to 11 bases. From germline, CDR1 is KGHSH and CDR2 LQKENI. CDR3 nucleotide sequence: TGTGCCAGCTCCCCGTCCGTAGACGAGCAGTACTTC. This gives the protein CASSPSVDEQYF.

The J gene is TRBJ1-4, the V gene TRBV11-2, with D possibly being TRBD1 (6 bases). Between the trimmed V and J ends, which lost 5 bases and 0 bases, there was a span of 13 bases. CDR3 length: 16 amino acids. Germline CDR1 and CDR2: SGHAT and FQNNGV. The CDR3: CASSPTGRATNEKLFF. CDR3 nucleotides: TGTGCCAGCAGCCCCACAGGGAGGGCAACTAATGAAAAACTGTTTTTT.

This clone was detected once. The genes are TRBV7-9 and TRBJ1-1; D is uncertain. V was trimmed by 6 bases and J by 6 bases, leaving 11 bases between them. CDR3 size: 12 residues. Germline values: CDR1 SEHNR, CDR2 FQNEAQ (reference sequence). The CDR3 DNA reads TGTGCCAGCAGGGGGAGGGAATCTGAAGCTTTCTTT. It is translated as CASRGRESEAFF.

In its sample, this clone was seen a few times. The CDR3 DNA is TGTGCCAGCAGCCCGACATTCTCTGGAAACACCATATATTTT. It codes for CASSPTFSGNTIYF. The V and J genes are TRBV11-2 and TRBJ1-3; unclear D gene. Trimming took off 5 bases at V and 0 bases at J, with 8 bases between the two ends. The CDR3 spans 14 residues. The V gene's germline CDR1 is SGHAT and CDR2 FQNNGV.

The V gene is TRBV30, the J gene TRBJ2-1; D call uncertain. The CDR3 loop spans 12 amino acids. Germline-derived CDR1 and CDR2 are GTSNPN and SVGIG (reference sequence). V was shortened by 0 bases and J by 5 bases, with 5 bases between the two germline ends. CDR3 region: CAWSVNNNEQFF. In DNA, the CDR3 is TGTGCCTGGAGTGTTAACAACAATGAGCAGTTCTTC. The full variable domain, its missing parts supplied by reference TRBV30 and TRBJ2-1, is SQTIHQWPATLVQPVGSPLSLECTVEGTSNPNLYWYRQAAGRGLQLLFYSVGIGQISSEVPQNLSASRPQDRQFILSSKKLLLSDSGFYLCAWSVNNNEQFFGPGTRLTVL.

The gene calls are TRBV27 and TRBJ1-1; D uncertain. Germline assignment: CDR1 MNHEY and CDR2 SMNVEV (reference sequence). V was shortened by 11 bases and J by 8 bases, with 18 bases between the two germline ends. The CDR3 covers 12 residues. Written as DNA, the CDR3 is TGTGCCGCCCCTGTGATCCGGTGCGAAGCTTTCTTT. This gives the protein CAAPVIRCEAFF.

This rearrangement joins TRBV19 to TRBJ1-1; 8 bases match TRBD1. The CDR3 length is 15 residues. V lost 7 bases to trimming and J lost 0 bases; unmatched junction nucleotides: 7. Germline CDR1 and CDR2: LNHDA and SQIVND (reference sequence). CDR3 coding DNA: TGTGCCAGTAACAGGGGGGAACGTATGAACACTGAAGCTTTCTTT. This translates into CASNRGERMNTEAFF.

J is TRBJ2-2 and V is TRBV24-1; 9 nucleotides agree with TRBD2. The germline V gene has CDR1 KGHDR and CDR2 SFDVKD. V was clipped by 3 bases and J by 0 bases; unmatched bases: 1. CDR3 length: 16 residues. The CDR3 sequence is CATSDLAGTNTGELFF. CDR3 coding DNA: TGTGCCACCAGTGATCTAGCGGGGACGAACACCGGGGAGCTGTTTTTT.

This clone was counted only a few times. This chain joins TRBV30 and TRBJ1-6; D is possibly TRBD1 (6 bases). V was shortened by 0 bases and J by 8 bases, with 11 bases between the two germline ends. Germline CDR1 reads GTSNPN; CDR2 reads SVGIG (reference sequence). The CDR3 has 14 residues. CDR3 sequence (DNA): TGTGCCTGGAGTGTACGGCAGGGGTATTCACCCCTCCACTTT. Protein: CAWSVRQGYSPLHF.

The chain uses TRBV3-1 (or the pseudogene TRBV3-2) and TRBJ2-7; 10 nucleotides align to TRBD2. The CDR3 has 16 amino acids. Germline lookup yields CDR1 LGHDT and CDR2 YNNKEL (reference sequence). The trim removed 0 bases at V and 7 bases at J, leaving 9 bases unmatched. The CDR3 nucleotides are TGTGCCAGCAGCCAAGAAGGGCTAGCGGGAGTAGGAGAGCAGTACTTC. It specifies CASSQEGLAGVGEQYF.

The rearrangement uses TRBV5-6 and TRBJ2-7, with TRBD2 matching 7 bases. CDR3 length: 14 residues. CDR1 and CDR2 from the germline V gene are SGHDT and YYEEEE. V trimming: 4 bases; J trimming: 2 bases; junction bases outside the gene matches: 6. This CDR3 is CASSSGTPAYEQYF. The CDR3 coding sequence is TGTGCCAGCAGCAGCGGGACCCCGGCCTACGAGCAGTACTTC. Based on the CDR3 plus reference TRBV5-6 and TRBJ2-7, the full variable domain is DAGVTQSPTHLIKTRGQQVTLRCSPKSGHDTVSWYQQALGQGPQFIFQYYEEEERQRGNFPDRFSGHQFPNYSSELNVNALLLGDSALYLCASSSGTPAYEQYFGPGTRLTVT.

J is TRBJ1-1 and V is TRBV7-2, with a possible D match to TRBD1 (5 bases). Per germline, CDR1 SGHTA and CDR2 FQGNSA. The CDR3 loop spans 13 amino acids. Trimming removed 5 bases at V and 3 bases at J, with 10 bases between. CDR3 in amino acids: CASSRGTHTEAFF. DNA for the CDR3: TGTGCCAGCAGCCGGGGGACCCACACTGAAGCTTTCTTT.

V gene TRBV7-9 combines with J gene TRBJ1-1, with D unclear. This CDR3 comprises 15 residues. The germline V gene has CDR1 SEHNR and CDR2 FQNEAQ (reference sequence). V was pared by 1 base and J by 2 bases, with 11 bases between. The CDR3 region is CASSLGSGYNTEAFF. The CDR3, as DNA: TGTGCCAGCAGCTTAGGTTCAGGATATAACACTGAAGCTTTCTTT.

This sequence joins TRBV19 and TRBJ2-2; TRBD1 agrees at 8 bases. Germline trimming cut 6 bases from V and 4 bases from J; bases unmatched to any gene: 4. Per the germline V gene, CDR1 is LNHDA and CDR2 is SQIVND (reference sequence). CDR3 length: 14 residues. The CDR3 DNA is TGTGCCAGTAGGTGGACAGGGCCCACCGGGGAGCTGTTTTTT. Its protein is CASRWTGPTGELFF.

The gene calls are TRBV5-4 and TRBJ2-4; 7 nucleotides align to TRBD2. CDR3 length: 15 residues. J gave up 7 bases and V 3 bases, and 10 bases lay outside the gene matches. Germline V gives CDR1 SGHNT, CDR2 YYREEE (reference sequence). The CDR3 DNA is TGTGCCAGCAGCTGGACCGGGACTACAACTAACATTCAGTACTTC. Amino acid sequence: CASSWTGTTTNIQYF.

The chain carries TRBV6-1 and TRBJ1-5; tentatively, D is TRBD1 (5 bases). The CDR3 runs to 14 residues. Germline V gene data show CDR1 as MNHNS and CDR2 as SASEGT. V shed 2 bases and J shed 11 bases, with 16 bases lying between them. CDR3 sequence (DNA): TGTGCCAGCAGTGAAATCGGGGACTACACGACCCAGCATTTT. As protein: CASSEIGDYTTQHF.

The rearrangement uses TRBV28 and TRBJ2-7, with D maybe TRBD2 (6 bases). CDR1 is MDHEN and CDR2 is SYDVKM in the germline V gene. There are 15 residues in the CDR3. V was trimmed by 4 bases and J by 9 bases, leaving 22 bases between them. CDR3 bases: TGTGCCAGCAGTTCCGGACTAATCCCCTACGTTGGGCAGTACTTC. It is translated as CASSSGLIPYVGQYF.

In DNA form, the CDR3 reads TGTGCCATCAGGAAAACGACAGGCGACAATTCACCCCTCCACTTT. This translates into CAIRKTTGDNSPLHF. J is TRBJ1-6 and V is TRBV10-3; maybe TRBD1 (6 bases). Germline lookup yields CDR1 ENHRY and CDR2 SYGVKD. Trimming cost V 6 bases and J 7 bases, with 16 bases left between them. This CDR3 is 15 amino acids long.

The chain uses TRBV29-1 and TRBJ2-7; 11 bases match TRBD1. The CDR3 runs 12 residues. Trimming removed 4 bases from V and 8 bases from J; junction bases left unmatched: 4. CDR1 SQVTM and CDR2 ANQGSEA come from the germline V gene. The CDR3 bases are TGCAGCGTTGGGACAGGGGGCGTTCAGCAGTACTTC. This gives the protein CSVGTGGVQQYF.

This clone was picked up one time. Here the CDR3 reads CASSPGYDYGYTF. The CDR3 DNA reads as TGTGCCAGCAGTCCAGGGTACGACTATGGCTACACCTTC. The chain combines TRBV6-5 with TRBJ1-2, with D perhaps TRBD1 (5 bases). The CDR3 is made up of 13 amino acids. Trimming stripped 5 bases from V and 3 bases from J, with 10 bases between. From germline, CDR1 is MNHEY and CDR2 SVGAGI.